Each of the 27 T cell receptor beta chains below was sequenced from the same sample in a study of T-cell memory formation after mild COVID-19. TCRdb passed the 5' RACE reads through MiXCR, listing each CDR3 protein once. The sample yields about 340,000 distinct CDR3 sequences, 10% to 15% seen once. The source material was PBMCs or a T cell subset sorted from them (not recorded which). These receptors were taken from a man younger than 35 who had mild COVID-19 (a few samples of this study predate the infection). Cell type and time point are not known.

This chain joins TRBV9 and TRBJ2-1; D is perhaps TRBD1 or TRBD2 (6 bases each). Germline V CDR1 and CDR2: SGDLS, YYNGEE. CDR3 length equals 14 residues. Trimming removed 2 bases at V and 6 bases at J, with 12 bases between. CDR3 loop: CASSVLGGLNEQFF. As DNA, the CDR3 is TGTGCCAGCAGCGTTTTGGGGGGCCTCAATGAGCAGTTCTTC.

This clonotype was recorded at least ten times. The chain is built from TRBV7-3 and TRBJ2-3; 10 bases match TRBD2. CDR3 size: 16 residues. The V segment lost 2 bases and the J segment 3 bases; nucleotides outside the gene matches: 5. CDR1 SGHTA and CDR2 FQGTGA come from the germline V gene. The CDR3 DNA reads as TGTGCCAGCAGCTTACTTGGAGCGGGGGGGACAGATACGCAGTATTTT. Protein product: CASSLLGAGGTDTQYF.

This clonotype was counted a few times. The J gene is TRBJ2-4, the V gene TRBV7-2; 7 nucleotides line up with TRBD2. Looked up from germline, CDR1 is SGHTA and CDR2 is FQGNSA. The length of the CDR3 is 15 residues. J was trimmed by 6 bases and V by 4 bases; bases with no gene match: 9. The CDR3 protein is CASSSPGGLGNIQYF. The CDR3 DNA follows: TGTGCCAGCAGCTCTCCCGGAGGACTAGGAAACATTCAGTACTTC. Complete variable domain (other parts from reference TRBV7-2 and TRBJ2-4): GAGVSQSPSNKVTEKGKDVELRCDPISGHTALYWYRQSLGQGLEFLIYFQGNSAPDKSGLPSDRFSAERTGGSVSTLTIQRTQQEDSAVYLCASSSPGGLGNIQYFGAGTRLSVL.

In this sample, this clonotype turned up once. The V call is TRBV5-6, the J call TRBJ2-5; D remains unclear. CDR3 length: 13 amino acids. CDR1 is SGHDT and CDR2 is YYEEEE in the germline V gene. V gave up 4 bases and J gave up 1 base, with 8 bases separating them. CDR3 region: CASSPDTQETQYF. CDR3 nucleotide sequence: TGTGCCAGCAGCCCCGACACCCAAGAGACCCAGTACTTC. Full variable domain (outside the CDR3, taken from reference TRBV5-6 and TRBJ2-5): DAGVTQSPTHLIKTRGQQVTLRCSPKSGHDTVSWYQQALGQGPQFIFQYYEEEERQRGNFPDRFSGHQFPNYSSELNVNALLLGDSALYLCASSPDTQETQYFGPGTRLLVL.

This clonotype appeared many times. The gene calls are TRBV5-1 and TRBJ2-1; no firm D call. This CDR3 comprises 16 residues. The germline V gene encodes CDR1 SGHRS and CDR2 YFSETQ. Trimming left V 1 base short and J 0 bases short, with 11 bases between. CDR3 in amino acids: CASSLSGKTSYNEQFF. CDR3 sequence (DNA): TGCGCCAGCAGCTTGTCGGGTAAAACCTCCTACAATGAGCAGTTCTTC.

The chain has TRBV7-9 and TRBJ2-3; 9 nucleotides align to TRBD2. From germline, CDR1 is SEHNR and CDR2 FQNEAQ (reference sequence). The CDR3 has 17 residues. J lost 5 bases, V lost 6 bases, and 15 bases had no gene match. In nucleotides, the CDR3 is TGTGCCAGCAGTCACCTAGCGGGCGGGGGGGCCGGAGATACGCAGTATTTT. It is translated as CASSHLAGGGAGDTQYF.

This clonotype was counted between two and nine times. The genes are TRBV5-1 and TRBJ1-3; D gene ambiguous. Germline V gives CDR1 SGHRS, CDR2 YFSETQ. Trimming cost V 0 bases and J 0 bases, with 13 bases left between them. The CDR3 has 17 residues. In DNA, the CDR3 is TGCGCCAGCAGCTTGGGGCAGCAGCCTAACTCTGGAAACACCATATATTTT. Its protein product is CASSLGQQPNSGNTIYF.

There are a few counts of this clonotype. The chain uses TRBV5-1 and TRBJ1-1, with D tentatively TRBD1 (5 bases). V was shortened by 0 bases and J by 6 bases, with 15 bases between the two germline ends. This CDR3 is built from 15 residues. The germline V gene has CDR1 SGHRS and CDR2 YFSETQ. In DNA form, the CDR3 reads TGCGCCAGCAGCTTGGCCGGGCGGGGACGGGCTGAAGCTTTCTTT. It is translated as CASSLAGRGRAEAFF.

This rearrangement joins TRBV19 to TRBJ1-5, with 7 bases aligning to TRBD1. The CDR3 contains 16 residues. With V trimmed by 6 bases and J by 3 bases, 11 bases remained unmatched. The germline V gene encodes CDR1 LNHDA and CDR2 SQIVND (reference sequence). The CDR3 here is CASSKGQVYYNQPQHF. The CDR3 DNA reads TGTGCCAGTAGCAAAGGACAGGTCTATTACAATCAGCCCCAGCATTTT.

CDR3 DNA: TGCAGTGCTACCCATCCCCGACAGGGCTACGAGCAGTACTTC. Its protein is CSATHPRQGYEQYF. The chain combines TRBV20-1 with TRBJ2-7; the match to TRBD1 covers 7 bases. Trimming at V came to 4 bases and at J to 3 bases, leaving 9 bases not matched to a gene. CDR1 is DFQATT, CDR2 SNEGSKA, per germline (reference sequence). The CDR3 consists of 14 residues.

This clonotype was detected many times. The chain combines TRBV5-1 with TRBJ2-7; a possible D gene is TRBD1 (6 bases). V lost 4 bases and J 3 bases, leaving 14 bases between the germline ends. This CDR3 has 14 residues. CDR1 is SGHRS and CDR2 is YFSETQ in the germline V gene. The CDR3, as DNA: TGCGCCAGCAGCCTGACGCAGGGGAACTACGAGCAGTACTTC. Translating it yields CASSLTQGNYEQYF. The complete variable domain, with remaining parts taken from reference TRBV5-1 and TRBJ2-7, reads KAGVTQTPRYLIKTRGQQVTLSCSPISGHRSVSWYQQTPGQGLQFLFEYFSETQRNKGNFPGRFSGRQFSNSRSEMNVSTLELGDSALYLCASSLTQGNYEQYFGPGTRLTVT.

Turning to this clonotype: The conserved closing phenylalanine or tryptophan is absent in this CDR3, likely reflecting a read error. Because the CDR3's place on the DNA is in doubt, the DNA is left out and the CDR3 is given as listed by TCRdb. The chain employs TRBV6-2 or TRBV6-3 and TRBJ2-3. The germline V gene has CDR1 MNHEY and CDR2 SVGEGT. The CDR3 is 9 residues long, counting both termini. This CDR3 is CASSLLERV.

This clonotype showed up just a few times. CDR3 nucleotide sequence: TGCGCCAGCAGACCTCTCGTTAGCTCCTACAATGAGCAGTTCTTC. Amino acid sequence: CASRPLVSSYNEQFF. The chain links TRBV5-1 to TRBJ2-1, with unresolved D. Trimming took off 5 bases at V and 0 bases at J, with 12 bases between the two ends. The CDR3 runs 15 residues. Germline CDR1 SGHRS, CDR2 YFSETQ.

This clonotype was detected only a few times. This chain joins TRBV27 and TRBJ2-7; 7 positions agree with TRBD1. This CDR3 has 14 amino acids. J lost 2 bases, V lost 8 bases, and 9 bases had no gene match. Per the germline V gene, CDR1 is MNHEY and CDR2 is SMNVEV (reference sequence). CDR3 sequence (DNA): TGTGCCAGCGCAACACCGGGACAGACCTACGAGCAGTACTTC. Translation: CASATPGQTYEQYF.

The chain uses TRBV9 and TRBJ1-1; D is ambiguous. CDR1 SGDLS and CDR2 YYNGEE come from the germline V gene. There are 16 residues in the CDR3. V was pared by 0 bases and J by 2 bases, with 14 bases between. CDR3 bases: TGTGCCAGCAGCGTAGCGGCCAGTAGGGCAAACACTGAAGCTTTCTTT. This sequence encodes CASSVAASRANTEAFF.

This clonotype was counted many times. The rearrangement links TRBV6-1 to TRBJ1-6, with TRBD1 identical over 9 bases. V gave up 2 bases and J gave up 6 bases; unmatched junction bases: 5. This CDR3 spans 16 amino acids. Germline V gene sequence: CDR1 MNHNS, CDR2 SASEGT. CDR3 region: CASSESPGQGNSPLHF. The CDR3 nucleotides are TGTGCCAGCAGTGAAAGTCCGGGACAGGGTAATTCACCCCTCCACTTT.

This clonotype was detected a few times. The V and J genes are TRBV9 and TRBJ2-6, with D possibly being TRBD1 (6 bases). The CDR3 extends over 14 amino acids. CDR1 SGDLS and CDR2 YYNGEE come from the germline V gene. Trimming took off 4 bases at V and 2 bases at J, with 7 bases between the two ends. CDR3 DNA: TGTGCCAGCAGCAACAGGGCTGGGGCCAACGTCCTGACTTTC. Translating it yields CASSNRAGANVLTF.

This chain links TRBV6-2 or TRBV6-3 with TRBJ2-2; D uncertain. V dropped 7 bases and J dropped 5 bases, with 14 bases sitting between them. Germline V CDR1 and CDR2: MNHEY, SVGEGT. The CDR3 spans 14 residues. CDR3 bases: TGTGCCAGCACACTGGCCTTCTCTACCGGGGAGCTGTTTTTT. This codes for CASTLAFSTGELFF.

This clonotype turned up a few times. The CDR3 loop reads CASSGREGGPQHF. The CDR3 DNA is TGTGCCAGCTCAGGGAGAGAAGGCGGGCCCCAGCATTTT. This rearrangement joins TRBV3-1 to TRBJ1-5, with a weak D call TRBD1 (5 bases). Germline loops: CDR1 LGHDT, CDR2 YNNKEL (reference sequence). Trimming took 8 bases from V and 9 from J, leaving 17 bases between them. This CDR3 is built from 13 residues.

Ten or more counts support this clonotype. The chain links TRBV12-3 or TRBV12-4 to TRBJ1-1; D possibly corresponds to TRBD1 (5 bases). The CDR3 has 13 amino acids. V was cut by 6 bases and J by 7 bases, with 15 bases left in between. The CDR3 region has the DNA TGTGCCAGCAGGGCGGGGACGGAAGTTGAAGCTTTCTTT. Translated: CASRAGTEVEAFF.

The chain carries TRBV6-2 or TRBV6-3 and TRBJ2-1; D may correspond to TRBD1 or TRBD2 (5 bases each). The CDR3 runs to 13 residues. Between the trimmed V and J ends, which lost 2 bases and 10 bases, there was a span of 12 bases. CDR1 and CDR2 (germline): MNHEY, SVGEGT. The CDR3 region has the DNA TGTGCCAGCAGTTACCGGGGCCAATGGGAGCAGTTCTTC. The encoded protein is CASSYRGQWEQFF.

Only a few counts were recorded for this clonotype. The chain couples TRBV29-1 to TRBJ1-2; D remains ambiguous. Trimming removed 5 bases from V and 2 bases from J, with 12 bases in between. The CDR3 consists of 13 residues. Germline V CDR1 and CDR2: SQVTM, ANQGSEA. CDR3 coding DNA: TGCAGCGTTCGTGCAGGATTAAACTATGGCTACACCTTC. Its protein product is CSVRAGLNYGYTF.

The chain uses TRBV9 and TRBJ2-1, with 9 bases matching TRBD2. Germline loops: CDR1 SGDLS, CDR2 YYNGEE. The ends lost 0 bases at V and 13 bases at J; junction bases unmatched: 11. The CDR3 sequence is 15 residues long. CDR3 loop: CASSVGGLATYIQFF. The CDR3 bases are TGTGCCAGCAGCGTAGGGGGACTAGCAACCTATATCCAGTTCTTC.

This chain joins TRBV30 and TRBJ1-2; 7 nucleotides agree with TRBD1. The CDR3 is made up of 14 amino acids. Unmatched junction bases numbered 6, after V lost 3 bases and J lost 2 bases. CDR1 is GTSNPN, CDR2 SVGIG, per germline (reference sequence). CDR3 loop: CAWRWTGYNYGYTF. The CDR3 DNA is TGTGCCTGGAGATGGACAGGTTACAACTATGGCTACACCTTC.

This clonotype has more than one count but fewer than ten. The chain couples TRBV11-2 to TRBJ1-2; 7 positions agree with TRBD1. Germline V gene data show CDR1 as SGHAT and CDR2 as FQNNGV. The CDR3 length is 15 residues. V shed 5 bases, J shed 5 bases, and the junction held 11 bases outside the gene matches. The CDR3 sequence: CASSLTGVGGYGYTF. CDR3 DNA: TGTGCCAGCAGCCTAACAGGGGTCGGTGGATATGGCTACACCTTC.

The chain joins TRBV6-1 to TRBJ2-1, with D perhaps matching TRBD1 (5 bases). The CDR3 length is 12 residues. Germline V lookup: CDR1 MNHNS, CDR2 SASEGT. V lost 8 bases, J lost 4 bases, and 9 bases lay in between. The CDR3 loop is CASCQGYNEQFF. DNA of the CDR3: TGTGCCAGCTGTCAGGGTTACAATGAGCAGTTCTTC.

This chain uses TRBV9 with TRBJ2-1; 12 nucleotides match TRBD1. Germline V gives CDR1 SGDLS, CDR2 YYNGEE. After removal of 1 base from V and 10 bases from J, the junction contained 9 bases not matched to a gene. The CDR3 covers 16 residues. The CDR3 is CASSVIGTGGLWEQFF. For the CDR3, the DNA is TGTGCCAGCAGCGTAATCGGGACAGGGGGCTTGTGGGAGCAGTTCTTC. The complete variable domain, with remaining parts taken from reference TRBV9 and TRBJ2-1, reads DSGVTQTPKHLITATGQRVTLRCSPRSGDLSVYWYQQSLDQGLQFLIQYYNGEERAKGNILERFSAQQFPDLHSELNLSSLELGDSALYFCASSVIGTGGLWEQFFGPGTRLTVL.